This T cell receptor beta chain was observed in a study of OX40 agonist ivuxolimab in advanced cancers. The protocol was immunoSEQ multiplex PCR, while the TCRdb copy is restricted to in-frame clones and leaves out a portion. Among roughly 68,000 clones listed, around 83% were seen once. Trimming stripped 1 base from V and 0 bases from J, with 7 bases between. The CDR3 has 15 amino acids. The germline CDR1 and CDR2 sequences are KGHSY and FQNENV. Sequencing was performed on CD4+ or CD8+ T cells sorted from blood, taken in a trial of the OX40 agonist ivuxolimab. The sequence derives from an adult with an advanced solid tumor such as melanoma, head and neck, liver or kidney cancer. V gene TRBV16 combines with J gene TRBJ1-3; D gene uncertain. CDR3 sequence reads: CASSQYISSGNTIYF. The CDR3 DNA follows: TGTGCCAGCAGCCAATATATCAGCTCTGGAAACACCATATATTTT.